Below are 12 T cell receptor beta chains sequenced from a single sample in a study of shared clonotypes between healthy human individuals. TCRdb's copy holds only in-frame clones and misses some; the assay was immunoSEQ multiplex PCR. This sample has 2,100,000 or so clones, with approximately 94% found just once. Source material: naive CD4+ T cells sorted from blood. This sample's subset: CD45RA+ positively selected. Receptor source: a man aged 18 to 35 in good health.

The chain has TRBV30 and TRBJ2-5, with 8 bases identical to TRBD2. TRBJ2-7 explains the end of the DNA better; the J call may be wrong. This CDR3 is built from 12 residues. In germline, CDR1 is GTSNPN, CDR2 SVGIG (reference sequence). DNA for the CDR3: TGTGCCTGGGCGGGGGGCACCTACGAGCAGTACTTC. Translating it yields CAWAGGTYEQYF.

The rearrangement joins TRBV25-1 to TRBJ2-7, with 12 bases matching TRBD1. Unmatched junction bases numbered 8, after V lost 10 bases and J lost 7 bases. CDR1 is MGHDK and CDR2 is SYGVNS in the germline V gene. The CDR3 sequence is 13 residues long. CDR3 coding DNA: TGTGCCACGCAGGGACAGGGGGCTGGGGAGCAGTACTTC. Its translation is CATQGQGAGEQYF.

V usage is TRBV5-4 and J usage is TRBJ2-6, with 8 bases lining up with TRBD1. The junction had 2 bases not matched to a gene; V was cut back by 0 bases and J by 0 bases. The CDR3 covers 17 residues. Germline CDR1 and CDR2: SGHNT and YYREEE (reference sequence). The DNA of the CDR3 is TGTGCCAGCAGCTTGGCCCAGGGGGCCTCTGGGGCCAACGTCCTGACTTTC. Translated: CASSLAQGASGANVLTF.

As to this clone: At the DNA level, this CDR3 is encoded by other sequences in the same sample as well. The chain uses TRBV30 and TRBJ2-5; D not certain. Germline values: CDR1 GTSNPN, CDR2 SVGIG (reference sequence). CDR3 size: 13 residues. Trimming shortened V by 0 bases and J by 7 bases, and 12 bases separated the two germline ends. Here the CDR3 reads CAWSVQGPGTQYF. Here the CDR3 DNA reads TGTGCCTGGAGTGTACAAGGCCCGGGGACCCAGTACTTC.

The table lists this clone with a few counts. The rearrangement joins TRBV11-2 to TRBJ1-4; tentatively, D is TRBD1 (5 bases). The CDR3 sequence is 14 residues long. V lost 5 bases to trimming and J lost 0 bases, with 7 bases between them. Looked up from germline, CDR1 is SGHAT and CDR2 is FQNNGV. The CDR3, as DNA: TGTGCCAGCAGCGACAGAACAACTAATGAAAAACTGTTTTTT. This gives the protein CASSDRTTNEKLFF.

The chain combines TRBV7-2 with TRBJ2-7; D might be TRBD1 or TRBD2, each matching 6 bases. From germline, CDR1 is SGHTA and CDR2 FQGNSA. CDR3 length equals 15 residues. V dropped 1 base and J dropped 4 bases, with 14 bases sitting between them. The CDR3 protein is CASSLGGAKKYEQYF. In DNA form, the CDR3 reads TGTGCCAGCAGCTTAGGGGGGGCCAAGAAATACGAGCAGTACTTC.

This clone was seen just once. The rearrangement joins TRBV7-2 to TRBJ2-7; no reliable D call. The length of the CDR3 is 13 residues. Germline CDR1 reads SGHTA; CDR2 reads FQGNSA. Trimming removed 1 base from V and 2 bases from J, with 6 bases in between. Here the CDR3 DNA reads TGTGCCAGCAGCTTAGTTCAGCCCTACGAGCAGTACTTC. Protein: CASSLVQPYEQYF.

CDR3 sequence reads: CASSPFGGLNEKLFF. CDR3 coding DNA: TGCGCCAGCAGCCCGTTCGGGGGCCTGAATGAAAAACTGTTTTTT. The genes are TRBV5-1 and TRBJ1-4; tentatively, D is TRBD1 (6 bases). The germline V gene has CDR1 SGHRS and CDR2 YFSETQ. Trimming cost V 4 bases and J 5 bases, with 15 bases left between them. The CDR3 runs to 15 residues. The entire variable domain, with the rest obtained from reference TRBV5-1 and TRBJ1-4, is as follows: KAGVTQTPRYLIKTRGQQVTLSCSPISGHRSVSWYQQTPGQGLQFLFEYFSETQRNKGNFPGRFSGRQFSNSRSEMNVSTLELGDSALYLCASSPFGGLNEKLFFGSGTQLSVL.

The chain joins TRBV2 to TRBJ2-2, with 8 bases that match TRBD1. The germline gives CDR1 SNHLY, CDR2 FYNNEI. V was clipped by 11 bases and J by 2 bases; unmatched bases: 1. The length of the CDR3 is 12 residues. The DNA of the CDR3 is TGTGCCGGACAGGGTAACACCGGGGAGCTGTTTTTT. The encoded protein is CAGQGNTGELFF. Drawing the rest from reference TRBV2 and TRBJ2-2, the complete variable domain is EPEVTQTPSHQVTQMGQEVILRCVPISNHLYFYWYRQILGQKVEFLVSFYNNEISEKSEIFDDQFSVERPDGSNFTLKIRSTKLEDSAMYFCAGQGNTGELFFGEGSRLTVL.

The count of this clone is one. V and J are TRBV7-9 and TRBJ2-3; TRBD1 agrees at 7 bases. The germline V gene encodes CDR1 SEHNR and CDR2 FQNEAQ (reference sequence). The CDR3 spans 19 residues. V gave up 5 bases and J gave up 3 bases; unmatched junction bases: 20. CDR3 protein: CASSQGPRGYRGETDTQYF. Here the CDR3 DNA reads TGTGCCAGCAGCCAAGGGCCCCGAGGTTACAGGGGTGAGACAGATACGCAGTATTTT. Filled out from reference TRBV7-9 and TRBJ2-3, the complete variable domain reads DTGVSQNPRHKITKRGQNVTFRCDPISEHNRLYWYRQTLGQGPEFLTYFQNEAQLEKSRLLSDRFSAERPKGSFSTLEIQRTEQGDSAMYLCASSQGPRGYRGETDTQYFGPGTRLTVL.

This sequence joins TRBV7-9 and TRBJ2-5; D is unresolved. Trimming cost V 5 bases and J 6 bases, with 16 bases left between them. Germline V gene data show CDR1 as SEHNR and CDR2 as FQNEAQ (reference sequence). The CDR3 length is 14 residues. The CDR3: CASSHSGNLKTQYF. CDR3 nucleotide sequence: TGTGCCAGCAGCCACTCTGGGAACTTGAAGACCCAGTACTTC.

The chain recombines TRBV11-2 with TRBJ2-7; no definite D call. V lost 4 bases and J lost 5, with 18 bases in between. The CDR3 consists of 15 residues. From germline, CDR1 is SGHAT and CDR2 FQNNGV. In nucleotides, the CDR3 is TGTGCCAGCAGCTCCATGGACCCTCCGCTAAACGAGCAGTACTTC. Its protein is CASSSMDPPLNEQYF.